The 19 T cell receptor beta chains below were found in one sample sequenced in a study of T cells in Graves' hyperthyroidism and ophthalmopathy. Amplification of TCR beta CDR3 regions was performed using RNA transcripts as template. Using the HTBI primer set, a first-round RT-PCR was run on the TCR CDR3. Each CDR3 protein gets one entry after TCRdb re-called the multiplex PCR reads with MiXCR. The sample has around 690,000 distinct CDR3 sequences; about 20% are singletons. The sequenced sample was blood. The receptors derive from a man aged 25-45 years with Graves' ophthalmopathy.

This clonotype was found many times. The chain uses TRBV5-1 and TRBJ2-5, with 9 bases aligning to TRBD1. V shed 4 bases and J 0 bases; nucleotides not matched to a gene: 4. This CDR3 has 15 residues. CDR1 SGHRS and CDR2 YFSETQ come from the germline V gene. The CDR3 protein is CASSPGTGNQETQYF. DNA for the CDR3: TGCGCCAGCAGCCCAGGGACAGGGAACCAAGAGACCCAGTACTTC. Using reference TRBV5-1 and TRBJ2-5 for the parts outside the CDR3, the full variable domain is KAGVTQTPRYLIKTRGQQVTLSCSPISGHRSVSWYQQTPGQGLQFLFEYFSETQRNKGNFPGRFSGRQFSNSRSEMNVSTLELGDSALYLCASSPGTGNQETQYFGPGTRLLVL.

To note about this clonotype: A much bigger clone sits one base away, suggesting this may be a read error. The V gene is TRBV12-3 or TRBV12-4, the J gene TRBJ1-2; TRBD1 aligns across 7 bases. The CDR3 sequence is 13 residues long. The DNA for the CDR3 is TGTGCCAGCAGTCCAACAGGGGTGAATGGCCACACCTTC. Translating gives CASSPTGVNGHTF.

Many counts were recorded for this clonotype. Germline and junction disagree at one end, which may indicate a read error. The CDR3 nucleotides read TGCGCCAGCAGTCCCCAATACGAGCAGTACTTC. Its translation is CASSPQYEQYF. The chain uses TRBV28 and TRBJ2-7; no firm D call. The CDR3 sequence is 11 residues long. Germline values: CDR1 MDHEN, CDR2 SYDVKM.

The V gene is TRBV7-3, the J gene TRBJ2-5; 7 bases are a match to TRBD1. The CDR3 has 19 residues. The germline V gene has CDR1 SGHTA and CDR2 FQGTGA. After removal of 5 bases from V and 5 bases from J, the junction contained 23 bases not matched to a gene. CDR3 nucleotide sequence: TGTGCCAGCAGCCAAGTACTGAAGACAGGGTTCATTCTCTTGGAGACCCAGTACTTC. This translates into CASSQVLKTGFILLETQYF. Full variable domain (rest looked up from reference TRBV7-3 and TRBJ2-5): GAGVSQTPSNKVTEKGKYVELRCDPISGHTALYWYRQSLGQGPEFLIYFQGTGAADDSGLPNDRFFAVRPEGSVSTLKIQRTERGDSAVYLCASSQVLKTGFILLETQYFGPGTRLLVL.

This chain uses TRBV12-3 or TRBV12-4 with TRBJ2-3, with 8 bases identical to TRBD2. CDR3 length equals 15 residues. J was trimmed by 1 base and V by 3 bases; bases with no gene match: 3. The CDR3 reads CASSFGAGGTDTQYF. CDR3 bases: TGTGCCAGCAGTTTTGGAGCGGGGGGCACAGATACGCAGTATTTT.

To note about this clonotype: An end of the junction differs from the germline gene, which may be a read error. The V and J genes are TRBV5-1 and TRBJ2-7; D is uncertain. CDR3 length: 12 residues. CDR1 and CDR2 (germline): SGHRS, YFSETQ. In DNA, the CDR3 is TGCGCCAGCAGCTTGGATTATTACGGGCAGTACTTC. This codes for CASSLDYYGQYF.

This clonotype has only a few counts. V and J are TRBV6-5 and TRBJ2-7; TRBD2 aligns across 9 bases. V lost 0 bases, J lost 2 bases, and 8 bases stayed unmatched. The germline CDR1 and CDR2 sequences are MNHEY and SVGAGI. The CDR3 consists of 17 residues. The CDR3 reads CASSYSRLAGDTYEQYF. DNA of the CDR3: TGTGCCAGCAGTTACTCGAGATTAGCGGGAGACACCTACGAGCAGTACTTC.

The chain carries TRBV20-1 and TRBJ1-1; D remains unclear. Trimming took off 5 bases at V and 1 base at J, with 11 bases between the two ends. In germline, CDR1 is DFQATT, CDR2 SNEGSKA (reference sequence). The CDR3 sequence is 13 residues long. CDR3 sequence reads: CSAPGAGNTEAFF. In nucleotides, the CDR3 is TGCAGTGCTCCCGGTGCAGGGAACACTGAAGCTTTCTTT.

The rearrangement uses TRBV3-1 and TRBJ2-7, with 10 bases aligning to TRBD2. The CDR3 contains 16 residues. The V and J ends lost 6 bases and 0 bases, in that order; junction bases with no gene match: 8. Germline values: CDR1 LGHDT, CDR2 YNNKEL (reference sequence). The CDR3, as DNA: TGTGCCAGCAGGGACACTAGCGGGACCAACTCCTACGAGCAGTACTTC. This sequence encodes CASRDTSGTNSYEQYF.

The chain combines TRBV6-5 with TRBJ2-5; D possibly uses TRBD1 or TRBD2 (6 bases each). The CDR3 is made up of 14 amino acids. The germline V gene has CDR1 MNHEY and CDR2 SVGAGI. With 4 bases removed from V and 5 bases from J, the gap between germline ends came to 14 bases. CDR3 nucleotides: TGTGCCAGCAGTTCCTCCCGGGGGCCGGAGACCCAGTACTTC. The encoded protein is CASSSSRGPETQYF.

The sample holds a few counts of this clonotype. The V call is TRBV5-6, the J call TRBJ1-5; D gene ambiguous. The CDR3 sequence is 18 residues long. The V gene's germline CDR1 is SGHDT and CDR2 YYEEEE. V was cut by 4 bases and J by 1 base, with 21 bases left in between. CDR3 loop: CASSTVGIGQRSNQPQHF. The DNA of the CDR3 is TGTGCCAGCAGCACCGTGGGGATTGGGCAGCGGAGCAATCAGCCCCAGCATTTT.

This clonotype has more than one count but fewer than ten. J is TRBJ2-7 and V is TRBV27, with D perhaps matching TRBD1 (6 bases). The germline V gene encodes CDR1 MNHEY and CDR2 SMNVEV (reference sequence). V was clipped by 4 bases and J by 4 bases, with 17 bases between them. The CDR3 runs to 15 residues. CDR3 amino acids: CASSSLGTSIYEQYF. In DNA, the CDR3 is TGTGCCAGCAGTTCACTCGGGACATCCATTTACGAGCAGTACTTC.

J is TRBJ1-1 and V is TRBV30; D perhaps matches TRBD1 (5 bases). This CDR3 region has 15 residues. CDR1 GTSNPN and CDR2 SVGIG come from the germline V gene (reference sequence). The ends were cut back, 0 bases at V and 4 bases at J, with 15 bases in the middle. The CDR3 bases are TGTGCCTGGAGTGTACCGGGACGAGGTGGCACTGAAGCTTTCTTT. This sequence encodes CAWSVPGRGGTEAFF.

This chain links TRBV5-4 with TRBJ2-7, with D perhaps matching TRBD1 (5 bases). This CDR3 contains 15 residues. Germline V gene sequence: CDR1 SGHNT, CDR2 YYREEE (reference sequence). Trimming shortened V by 0 bases and J by 0 bases, and 10 bases separated the two germline ends. CDR3 DNA sequence: TGTGCCAGCAGCTTGGCGACGACAGTCTCCTACGAGCAGTACTTC. Residues: CASSLATTVSYEQYF.

This chain links TRBV11-2 with TRBJ1-3; D ambiguous. The CDR3 is made up of 14 amino acids. CDR1 and CDR2 from the germline V gene are SGHAT and FQNNGV. Between the trimmed V and J ends, which lost 8 bases and 4 bases, there was a span of 15 bases. CDR3 nucleotides: TGTGCCAGCGGCCCCGGGGTTTCCGGAAACACCATATATTTT. Its protein product is CASGPGVSGNTIYF.

This sequence joins TRBV11-2 and TRBJ2-7; D is unresolved. Trimming left V 3 bases short and J 6 bases short, with 15 bases between. CDR1 and CDR2 (germline): SGHAT, FQNNGV. The CDR3 consists of 14 residues. CDR3 in amino acids: CASSLFMARLEQYF. The CDR3, as DNA: TGTGCCAGCAGCTTGTTCATGGCTAGACTCGAGCAGTACTTC.

This clonotype was recorded at least ten times. This chain links TRBV3-1 with TRBJ1-4; no firm D call. There are 15 residues in the CDR3. V lost 4 bases and J lost 4, with 13 bases in between. Germline V gives CDR1 LGHDT, CDR2 YNNKEL (reference sequence). CDR3 bases: TGTGCCAGCAGCCTTCGGTCCGGGGTTAATGAAAAACTGTTTTTT. Translating it yields CASSLRSGVNEKLFF.

The V call is TRBV25-1, the J call TRBJ1-2; D not certain. V lost 0 bases to trimming and J lost 2 bases, with 13 bases between them. There are 16 residues in the CDR3. Germline loops: CDR1 MGHDK, CDR2 SYGVNS. CDR3 bases: TGTGCCAGCAGTGAATATGGTTCGCGGGAGAACTATGGCTACACCTTC. The encoded protein is CASSEYGSRENYGYTF.

The chain is built from TRBV4-1 and TRBJ2-5, with no clear D. Trimming removed 0 bases from V and 3 bases from J, with 11 bases in between. The germline V gene encodes CDR1 MGHRA and CDR2 YSYEKL. This CDR3 region has 15 residues. The CDR3 loop reads CASSQETAWEETQYF. As DNA, the CDR3 is TGCGCCAGCAGCCAAGAAACGGCCTGGGAAGAGACCCAGTACTTC.